This TCR beta chain was sequenced in a study of blood T cell repertoires in COVID-19. The overall study: The study drew acute and convalescent COVID-19 samples from the United States, Italy and Spain. The cDNA or gDNA used as material had been derived from T cells, B-cell-depleted T cells, or PBMCs.

This clone was seen a handful of times. Residents of about two dozen US areas, aged about 18 to 95 years, made up the participants. Among Cohort 3 donors, those recovered had two negative PCRs, clearance, or symptom resolution. The assay was immunoSEQ multiplex PCR, and TCRdb's table has in-frame clones only and misses some. The sample has fewer than 400,000 clones; about nine tenths are singletons. The sequence came from a man aged 25-45 years who had recovered from COVID-19. The sequenced material came from PBMCs or T cells enriched from blood (not recorded which).

The CDR3 region is CASTGQGASYEQYF. The DNA for the CDR3 is TGTGCCAGCACCGGACAGGGGGCGTCCTACGAGCAGTACTTC. The V gene is TRBV2, the J gene TRBJ2-7; 11 bases line up with TRBD1. V lost 7 bases to trimming and J lost 1 base; unmatched junction nucleotides: 3. CDR3 length equals 14 residues. Germline CDR1 is SNHLY and CDR2 is FYNNEI.